These T cell receptor beta chains were read from a single sample in a study of T cells after yellow fever vaccination. TCRdb re-derived calls from the 5' RACE reads in MiXCR, one entry per CDR3 protein. The data contain more than 300,000 distinct CDR3 sequences, over 3.5% of them singletons. The starting material was PBMCs, obtained 15 days after the yellow fever booster vaccination. Receptors were obtained from a man aged 18 to 30 who received the YFV17D yellow fever vaccine. Each CDR3 is given with its conserved first and last residue. D genes are given only for firm matches. Size values are once, few and many counts, or a class for expanded clones, and some rows have none.

V	size	J	D	DNA	CDR3
TRBV12-3/TRBV12-4	few	TRBJ2-1	TRBD1	TGTGCCAGCAGTGTAAGACAGGGATCTGCGCTCAATGAGCAGTTCTTC	CASSVRQGSALNEQFF
TRBV4-3	few	TRBJ1-1	NA	TGCGCCAGCAGCCAAGGACGGGGAATAGGGGTCTCGGTGAACACTGAAGCTTTCTTT	CASSQGRGIGVSVNTEAFF
TRBV5-1	few	TRBJ2-2	NA	TGCGCCAGCAGCTTGGATCGGGGAGGGGAGCTGTTTTTT	CASSLDRGGELFF
TRBV7-2	many	TRBJ2-1	TRBD2	TGTGCCAGCAGCTCCCCCGGGCAGCGGGGGTATAACAATGAGCAGTTCTTC	CASSSPGQRGYNNEQFF
TRBV5-6	many	TRBJ2-2	NA	TGTGCCAGCAGCTTGACCACAGACAACACCGGGGAGCTGTTTTTT	CASSLTTDNTGELFF
TRBV7-7	many	TRBJ2-3	TRBD1	TGTGCCAGCAGCCCTACAGGGGGATGGACAGATACGCAGTATTTT	CASSPTGGWTDTQYF
TRBV20-1	many	TRBJ1-2	NA	TGCAGTGCTCCAGACCAGCGCTATGGCTACACCTTC	CSAPDQRYGYTF
TRBV3-1	NA	TRBJ2-7	TRBD1	TGTGCCAGCAGCCACTTGGACAGGGGGCCTCAGCAGTACTTC	CASSHLDRGPQQYF
TRBV7-8	many	TRBJ1-2	NA	TGTGCCAGCAGCTTAGTGGGGGGCCTCTATGGCTACACCTTC	CASSLVGGLYGYTF
TRBV11-2	NA	TRBJ2-1	TRBD2	TGTGCCAGCAGCTCCACTAGCGGGACGAGCCGCTACAATGAGCAGTTCTTC	CASSSTSGTSRYNEQFF
TRBV18	many	TRBJ2-1	NA	TGTGCCAGCTCACCACCGGGGGCAGGGCAGCAGTTCTTC	CASSPPGAGQQFF
TRBV5-6	many	TRBJ1-1	NA	TGTGCCAGCAGTGACACCGCGGACACTGAAGCTTTCTTT	CASSDTADTEAFF
TRBV5-1	many	TRBJ1-1	TRBD1	TGCGCCAGCAGACCGGGACAGGGATGGGGGGCTTTCTTT	CASRPGQGWGAFF
TRBV11-3	NA	TRBJ2-1	TRBD1	TGTGCCAGCAGCTTAGGCGGGACAGGGGGGTGGGATGAGCAGTTCTTC	CASSLGGTGGWDEQFF
TRBV5-6	few	TRBJ2-2	NA	TGTGCCAGCAGCTTGGTGGGTAGGGAAACCGGGGAGCTGTTTTTT	CASSLVGRETGELFF
TRBV4-1	many	TRBJ2-4	NA	TGCGCCAGCAGCCACTCAGGGGTAGTCAAAAACATTCAGTACTTC	CASSHSGVVKNIQYF
TRBV10-1	NA	TRBJ1-5	NA	TGCGCCAGCAGTGAGTCCCCACGACTCATCTCTCAGCCCCAGCATTTT	CASSESPRLISQPQHF
TRBV5-5	many	TRBJ2-1	TRBD2	TGTGCCAGCAGCTTTCTGGAGCGGGGGGCTATTTACAATGAGCAGTTCTTC	CASSFLERGAIYNEQFF
TRBV2	few	TRBJ2-3	TRBD2	TGTGCCAGCAGTGACCGTGCGGGGGGCGGGAGAGATACGCAGTATTTT	CASSDRAGGGRDTQYF
TRBV6-6	NA	TRBJ2-2	TRBD2	TGTGCCAGCAGTTATACTAGCGGGGGGCCGGGGGCCGGGGAGCTGTTTTTT	CASSYTSGGPGAGELFF
TRBV5-1	many	TRBJ2-7	NA	TGCGCCAGCAGCCGGATCGCTGGACGAACTTACGAGCAGTACTTC	CASSRIAGRTYEQYF
TRBV7-2	many	TRBJ1-4	NA	TGTGCCAGCAGCTTATGGGGCAGCACCGGGGAAAAACTGTTTTTT	CASSLWGSTGEKLFF
TRBV3-1	NA	TRBJ1-2	NA	TGTGCCAGCAGCCAACTCGCCGCTAACTATGGCTACACCTTC	CASSQLAANYGYTF
TRBV5-1	NA	TRBJ2-7	NA	TGCGCCAGCAGCCCGGCCTTAGGGGACGAGCAGTACTTC	CASSPALGDEQYF
TRBV7-9	many	TRBJ1-5	TRBD1	TGTGCCAGCAGCACAGGGGAAAGCAATCAGCCCCAGCATTTT	CASSTGESNQPQHF
TRBV6-5	many	TRBJ2-7	NA	TGTGCCAGCAGTTACTCATCTGGAGGCGGGCAGGAGCAGTACTTC	CASSYSSGGGQEQYF
TRBV5-1	NA	TRBJ2-5	NA	TGCGCCAGCAGCTTGGAAAGGCCTGGGAGGTGGGAGACCCAGTACTTC	CASSLERPGRWETQYF
TRBV12-3/TRBV12-4	few	TRBJ1-5	NA	TGTGCCAGCAGTTTAGACGGCAGGGTTAGCAATCAGCCCCAGCATTTT	CASSLDGRVSNQPQHF
TRBV12-3/TRBV12-4	few	TRBJ2-1	TRBD2	TGTGCCAGCAGTTCATACTTAGCGGGGGTAAAGTACAATGAGCAGTTCTTC	CASSSYLAGVKYNEQFF
TRBV18	NA	TRBJ1-1	NA	TGTGCCAGCTCACGAATACAGGGTTTCGAGGAGACTTTCTTT	CASSRIQGFEETFF
TRBV6-2/TRBV6-3	many	TRBJ1-3	NA	TGTGCCAGCAGTTATTCGGGACTTCGGAGCTCTGGAAACACCATATATTTT	CASSYSGLRSSGNTIYF
TRBV27	NA	TRBJ2-3	TRBD2	TGTGCCAGCATGGGGGGGGGAACAGATACGCAGTATTTT	CASMGGGTDTQYF
TRBV30	NA	TRBJ2-5	NA	TGTGCCTGGAGTATGGGGCAGGAGACCCAGTACTTC	CAWSMGQETQYF
TRBV6-6	few	TRBJ2-2	NA	TGTGCCAGCAGCCACGGACAGATCGGCGGGGAGCTGTTTTTT	CASSHGQIGGELFF
TRBV11-1	many	TRBJ1-1	NA	TGTGCCAGCAGCTTAGCTGCCAAAGGCACTGAAGCTTTCTTT	CASSLAAKGTEAFF
TRBV6-2/TRBV6-3	many	TRBJ2-5	NA	TGTGCCAGCAGTTACTTTGTGGCCCAGTACTTC	CASSYFVAQYF
TRBV7-3	few	TRBJ2-6	NA	TGTGCCAGCAGCTCGACAGCCTTGAGCTCTGGGGCCAACGTCCTGACTTTC	CASSSTALSSGANVLTF
TRBV5-1	NA	TRBJ2-1	NA	TGCGCCAGCAGCTTAGTCGCCGGCGTAGACAATGAGCAGTTCTTC	CASSLVAGVDNEQFF
TRBV29-1	few	TRBJ2-2	TRBD1	TGCAGCTTCACAGGGGATACCGGGGAGCTGTTTTTT	CSFTGDTGELFF